This T cell receptor (beta chain) was identified during a study of graft-versus-host responses after intestinal transplantation. For the study at large: Multivisceral, liver-intestinal, or isolated intestinal transplants were performed in recipients. Recipients across the board were started on anti-thymocyte globulin induction, then kept on tacrolimus and steroids for about three years.

Method: immunoSEQ multiplex PCR; TCRdb's copy keeps in-frame clones and lacks some. Here the sample spans approximately 70,000 clones, about 89% being singletons. From germline, CDR1 is LGHNA and CDR2 YNFKEQ. Trimming cost V 1 base and J 6 bases, with 27 bases left between them. This CDR3 spans 20 amino acids. Study-wide points: Detection of GvH clones occurred in recipient marrow, and some had their first appearance in ileum or blood. Association was observed between peak circulating GvH clone levels and early post-transplant HvG declines.

In the case of this clone: Its matching antigen is unknown.

The chain is built from TRBV4-2 and TRBJ1-4; no firm D call. The receptor's source is a human donor who received an intestinal transplant. Sequenced here: unstimulated CD8+ T cells sorted from spleen or lymph node cells, sampled before intestinal transplant. As DNA, the CDR3 is TGTGCCAGCAGCCAAGGACTCGATCGGCAGATGGTGGCGAGCGATGAAAAACTGTTTTTT. Its translation is CASSQGLDRQMVASDEKLFF.